This T cell receptor beta chain is drawn from a study of blood T cell repertoires in COVID-19 (dated by TCRdb to about 2020). Study-wide context: Samples covering the acute and convalescent phases of COVID-19 were provided by collaborators in the United States, Italy and Spain. The prospective study material was composed of cDNA or gDNA derived from T cells, B-cell-depleted T cells, or PBMCs. Sample metadata almost always included a de-identified subject ID, COVID-19 status, age in years and sex. HLA class I and class II types, where available, came from metadata supplied by the sample provider rather than from assay-based typing. Samples came from the ongoing ImmuneRACE study (first 160 participants) plus 1,254 subjects from 6 global collaborators. Subjects who had been exposed to COVID-19, were actively infected with it, or had recovered from it provided the deeply sampled blood TCRbeta repertoires that made up the dataset. The repertoires were released in a freely available public database meant as a resource for research on the immune response to SARS-CoV-2. Broad study findings and their caveats: The quantity of clinical and demographic metadata differed by source and by participant and was supplied without curation.

The junction carries 9 bases between V and J, which are trimmed by 3 bases and 3 bases respectively. Counted from cysteine to phenylalanine, this CDR3 has 14 amino acids. Only the CDR3 region is kept as DNA, spanning 42 bases read in frame from base 1. From a lookup of the germline V gene, CDR1 and CDR2 are KGHSH and LQKENI. As for this clone: There is no known antigen for this receptor. No clone much larger than this one lies a single base away; base qualities are absent.

TCRbeta CDR3 regions were amplified from genomic DNA using the immunoSEQ Assay, a bias-controlled multiplex PCR. On the study's bioinformatics: Nucleated cell counts per sample were estimated from amplification of reference gene primers within the assay. To quantify the absolute abundance of each unique TCRbeta CDR3 rearrangement, sequence reads were collapsed and filtered. For each sample, productive Simpson clonality was calculated as the square root of Simpson's diversity index over productive rearrangements. TCRdb carries this immuneACCESS record with in-frame sequences only. Its versions omit some clonotypes, under half of them owing to an unresolved V gene in the studies checked, with the rest unexplained. V and J calls and clone size are those listed in that table; D and trimming were worked out from the DNA. Counted in this sample were 200,000 to 250,000 clones; about 84% of them appeared once. The top ten hold over 6% of the sample.

One collaborating source in Seattle enrolled patients while the patients were actively infected and followed the patients over time throughout the course of disease. Each collaborating institution followed its own protocols to collect whole blood in K2EDTA tubes. For TCRbeta analysis, collaborator samples were shipped as frozen whole blood, as isolated PBMCs, or as DNA extracted from either sample type. The chain is encoded by TRBV18 joined to TRBJ2-4; no D gene call is confident. Input material: peripheral blood. The sequence was obtained from a woman older than 75 with COVID-19, enrolled during active disease. At the DNA level, the sequence is TGTGCCAGCTCACCGACTGTGGTCAAAAACATTCAGTACTTC. Its translation is CASSPTVVKNIQYF.